This T cell receptor beta chain is from a study of cytomegalovirus exposure and HLA in healthy donors. Whole-study results and caveats: CMV antigen specificity was confirmed in vitro for three CMV-associated chains. Most TCR sequences showed up rarely, but some public TCRs showed up in many donors.

About this clone itself: Its antigen is as yet unknown.

J gave up 2 bases and V 5 bases, and 11 bases lay outside the gene matches. This CDR3 comprises 17 residues. The germline V gene has CDR1 SGHTA and CDR2 FQGNSA. TCRdb's table, derived via immunoSEQ multiplex PCR, lists solely in-frame clones and lacks some. The sample has around 150,000 clones; around 81% are singletons. Sequencing was done on a sample of PBMCs. This clonotype originated in a man aged 25-45 years in good health and CMV-seropositive. The chain links TRBV7-2 to TRBJ2-2; 7 bases are shared with TRBD1. In DNA, the CDR3 is TGTGCCAGCAGCCCCTCGGCCACAGGGGCCAACACCGGGGAGCTGTTTTTT. This gives the protein CASSPSATGANTGELFF.